These T cell receptor beta chains were read from a single sample in a study of somatic mutations in cytotoxic T cells in rheumatoid arthritis. Profiled with immunoSEQ multiplex PCR; TCRdb holds only in-frame clones, not every one. The data contain tens of thousands of clones, 84% of them singletons. What was sequenced was CD8+ T cells sorted from blood. These receptors were taken from a man aged 40-49 years in good health. Both conserved end residues are part of each CDR3. Each record gives: clone size, J gene, V gene, D gene, CDR3 protein, CDR3 DNA. A D gene is named only where the DNA matches it firmly. Rows may omit the clone size; those that give it use once, few, many or a size class.

once	TRBJ1-1	TRBV19	.	CASSILLGTTIMNTEAFF	TGTGCCAGTAGTATACTTTTGGGGACAACTATTATGAACACTGAAGCTTTCTTT
.	TRBJ1-2	TRBV27	.	CASSFRRTGPGYGYTF	TGTGCCAGCAGTTTCCGAAGGACGGGCCCGGGTTATGGCTACACCTTC
.	TRBJ2-7	TRBV30	TRBD2	CAWSGVGRESYEQYF	TGTGCCTGGAGTGGGGTTGGGCGGGAGTCCTACGAGCAGTACTTC
few	TRBJ2-1	TRBV29-1	TRBD2	CSVGTSGDYNEQFF	TGCAGCGTTGGGACTAGCGGGGACTACAATGAGCAGTTCTTC
.	TRBJ2-1	TRBV19	.	CASTADSWEQFF	TGTGCCAGTACCGCGGACAGTTGGGAGCAGTTCTTC
few	TRBJ1-5	TRBV5-1	.	CASSPLALTSNQPQHF	TGCGCCAGCAGCCCGTTGGCTTTGACGAGCAATCAGCCCCAGCATTTT
.	TRBJ2-7	TRBV29-1	TRBD2	CSVEDQGEGRYEQYF	TGCAGCGTTGAAGATCAAGGGGAGGGCCGCTACGAGCAGTACTTC
.	TRBJ2-7	TRBV6-1	.	CASSEAYSSPYEQYF	TGTGCCAGCAGTGAAGCATACAGTTCTCCCTACGAGCAGTACTTC
.	TRBJ1-5	TRBV27	.	CASSLKDSNQPQHF	TGTGCCAGCAGTTTAAAAGATAGCAATCAGCCCCAGCATTTT
.	TRBJ2-3	TRBV13	.	CASSSRLTDTQYF	TGTGCCAGCAGCTCCCGACTCACAGATACGCAGTATTTT
.	TRBJ1-1	TRBV5-4	.	CASSLGTNTEAFF	TGTGCCAGCAGCTTGGGAACGAACACTGAAGCTTTCTTT
.	TRBJ1-1	TRBV29-1	TRBD1	CSVGLGTVGVNTEAFF	TGCAGCGTTGGGCTTGGGACAGTTGGGGTGAACACTGAAGCTTTCTTT
.	TRBJ2-1	TRBV27	.	CASSPGTNYNEQFF	TGTGCCAGCAGTCCCGGGACAAACTACAATGAGCAGTTCTTC
.	TRBJ1-2	TRBV6-5	.	CASSSDGGILYGYTF	TGTGCCAGCAGTTCCGACGGAGGCATCCTCTATGGCTACACCTTC
.	TRBJ1-4	TRBV4-3	.	CASSPQVATNEKLFF	TGCGCCAGCAGCCCCCAGGTTGCAACTAATGAAAAACTGTTTTTT
.	TRBJ1-2	TRBV9	.	CASSSSGGHNYGYTF	TGTGCCAGCAGCTCTAGCGGGGGACATAACTATGGCTACACCTTC
.	TRBJ1-2	TRBV19	TRBD1	CASSPTGGSNYGYTF	TGTGCCAGTAGTCCGACAGGGGGCTCCAACTATGGCTACACCTTC